This T cell receptor beta chain was recovered during a study of T cell responses to AZD1222 COVID-19 vaccine. The V gene lost 3 bases and the J gene lost 7 bases, with 6 bases spanning the gap. Germline V gene lookup returns CDR1 LNHDA and CDR2 SQIVND (reference sequence). The CDR3 covers 11 residues. TCRdb's table, derived via immunoSEQ multiplex PCR, lists solely in-frame clones and lacks some. The sample lists 80,000 to 90,000 clones, roughly 89% occurring once. The input for sequencing was peripheral blood, taken on day 0 of AZD1222 vaccination. The TCR sequence derives from an adult in good health. V is TRBV19 and J is TRBJ1-2; D not resolved. The CDR3 sequence is CASSIGGGYTF. The DNA of the CDR3 is TGTGCCAGTAGTATTGGAGGTGGCTACACCTTC.